Presented here are 5 T cell receptor delta chains from one specimen sequenced in a study of delta chain sequences of gamma delta T cells. TCRdb re-called the 5' RACE reads through CATT. The sample lists about 2,600 delta-chain clones, 5.9% occurring once. The sample comprised either unsorted cells or a sorted T cell fraction (not recorded which). The receptors were gathered from a human donor in good health.

This clone was counted a few times. The protein recorded in TCRdb matches a much larger clone and deviates from this DNA's translation at residue 7, suggesting a read error; the protein here is obtained by translating the DNA. The genes are TRDV1 and TRDJ2, with 11 positions matching TRDD3. This CDR3 has 24 amino acids. V was pared by 1 base and J by 7 bases, with 29 bases of the junction left unmatched. The germline gives CDR1 TSWWSYY, CDR2 QGS. CDR3 nucleotide sequence: TGTGCTCTTGGGGAACAGGGCGGACCTACGATGCTGGTGGGGGATACGCGTATCCAAGCACAACTCTTCTTT. Its translation is CALGEQGGPTMLVGDTRIQAQLFF.

The V and J genes are TRDV2 and TRDJ1; D is unresolved. The CDR3 is made up of 15 amino acids. V dropped 3 bases and J dropped 0 bases, with 13 bases sitting between them. Germline CDR1 reads GEAIGNYY; CDR2 reads EKD. CDR3 in amino acids: CACDAIGSYTDKLIF. DNA for the CDR3: TGTGCCTGTGACGCTATAGGCTCGTACACCGATAAACTCATCTTT.

This clone was counted between two and nine times. No call was made for the V gene; the J gene is TRDJ1; TRDD3, the table's D call, lacks a check against the DNA. This CDR3 comprises 18 residues. CDR3: CSGINAELDLLRSWGLIF. The CDR3, as DNA: TGCAGTGGTATCAACGCAGAGTTAGATCTTTTACGGTCTTGGGGACTCATCTTT.

Only a few counts were recorded for this clone. A read error likely explains this, since a far larger clone differs by one base. This CDR3 is also generated by other DNA sequences in the sample. V is TRDV2 and J is TRDJ1, with D possibly being TRDD3 (6 bases). Germline CDR1 and CDR2: GEAIGNYY and EKD. The CDR3 is 15 amino acids. V shed 1 base and J shed 1 base, with 12 bases lying between them. The CDR3 DNA is TGTGCCTGTGACACTGTGGGGGGGCTCACCGATAAACTCATCTTT. Encoded protein: CACDTVGGLTDKLIF.

By frequency in the sample, this clone is medium-sized (0.01 to 0.1%). The CDR3 reads CACDTLHWGIRSPDDKLIF. The CDR3 nucleotides are TGTGCCTGTGACACCCTCCACTGGGGGATACGCTCCCCGGACGATAAACTCATCTTT. The chain carries TRDV2 and TRDJ1, with 13 bases fitting TRDD3. The V and J ends lost 0 bases and 4 bases, in that order; junction bases with no gene match: 13. This CDR3 has 19 amino acids. Germline CDR1 is GEAIGNYY and CDR2 is EKD.